The rows below give T cell receptor beta chains drawn from one sample of a study of blood T cell dynamics during melanoma immunotherapy. The table came from immunoSEQ multiplex PCR; TCRdb's copy has only in-frame clones and leaves some out. The data contain approximately 29,000 clones, over 80% of them singletons. Material: blood, obtained from a patient treated with checkpoint blockade. The receptors originated from a human donor with melanoma. Both conserved end residues are part of each CDR3. The order of the fields is D gene, V gene, J gene, CDR3 protein. D genes are given only for firm matches.

>TRBD1|TRBV5-1|TRBJ1-2
CASSLSGTEHGYTF
>NA|TRBV27|TRBJ2-2
CASKRSNTGELFF
>NA|TRBV6-1|TRBJ1-1
CASSVGQNSEAFF
>TRBD2|TRBV29-1|TRBJ2-7
CSVVLPLREGLNEQYF
>NA|TRBV4-2|TRBJ1-5
CASSQDAGQPQHF
>NA|TRBV28|TRBJ2-7
CASSFRLFDSYEQYF
>TRBD1|TRBV27|TRBJ2-2
CASRWDRASGELFF
>TRBD1|TRBV19|TRBJ1-3
CASSWIPGTAGNTIYF
>TRBD1|TRBV19|TRBJ2-7
CASSDTGGTYEQYF
>TRBD1|TRBV7-6|TRBJ1-4
CASSLGTDPNEKLFF
>NA|TRBV5-1|TRBJ1-1
CASSLAWHLNTEAFF
>NA|TRBV19|TRBJ1-4
CASRAGEEKLFF
>NA|TRBV4-1|TRBJ1-2
CASSQGRENHGYTF
>NA|TRBV5-1|TRBJ1-5
CASSLDGGGNQPQHF
>NA|TRBV19|TRBJ1-2
CASSPAAANYGYTF
>NA|TRBV18|TRBJ2-5
CASSAGQWPETQYF
>NA|TRBV5-1|TRBJ1-3
CASSSQGGGNTIYF
>NA|TRBV7-2|TRBJ1-2
CASSLAVTAGYGYTF
>TRBD1|TRBV6-5|TRBJ1-5
CASSRQGNNQPQHF
>TRBD1|TRBV5-1|TRBJ1-2
CASSLGQGSMGYTF
>NA|TRBV9|TRBJ1-6
CASSGDGYNSPLHF
>NA|TRBV27|TRBJ1-1
CASLGNTEAFF
>NA|TRBV7-2|TRBJ1-5
CASASGGASNQPQHF
>NA|TRBV5-6|TRBJ2-1
CASSLRSYSTYNEQFF
>NA|TRBV28|TRBJ1-4
CASSLRGGPVEKLFF
>NA|TRBV2|TRBJ2-4
CASSEYGLAKNIQYF
>TRBD2|TRBV19|TRBJ2-1
CASSIVPSGLNEQFF
>NA|TRBV29-1|TRBJ1-3
CSVEGMENTIYF
>TRBD1|TRBV5-1|TRBJ1-2
CASSLAQTGQGYTF
>NA|TRBV5-5|TRBJ2-2
CASSSVFGGELFF
>NA|TRBV10-3|TRBJ2-5
CAISVPNQETQYF
>NA|TRBV7-9|TRBJ1-2
CASSPNLRDGDGYTF
>NA|TRBV7-6|TRBJ2-1
CASSLASGTLFSNEQFF
>NA|TRBV28|TRBJ1-2
CALSSLNYGYTF
>NA|TRBV6-1|TRBJ2-7
CASSFKSSYEQYF
>TRBD1|TRBV7-2|TRBJ1-2
CASSRRTGRTNYGYTF
>NA|TRBV5-1|TRBJ2-3
CASSFPRTDTQYF
>NA|TRBV2|TRBJ1-6
CASRDLKGTDKSSSPLHF
>NA|TRBV27|TRBJ2-6
CASKGGFGANVLTF
>TRBD2|TRBV7-6|TRBJ2-3
CASSFHSSTSGGGDTQYF